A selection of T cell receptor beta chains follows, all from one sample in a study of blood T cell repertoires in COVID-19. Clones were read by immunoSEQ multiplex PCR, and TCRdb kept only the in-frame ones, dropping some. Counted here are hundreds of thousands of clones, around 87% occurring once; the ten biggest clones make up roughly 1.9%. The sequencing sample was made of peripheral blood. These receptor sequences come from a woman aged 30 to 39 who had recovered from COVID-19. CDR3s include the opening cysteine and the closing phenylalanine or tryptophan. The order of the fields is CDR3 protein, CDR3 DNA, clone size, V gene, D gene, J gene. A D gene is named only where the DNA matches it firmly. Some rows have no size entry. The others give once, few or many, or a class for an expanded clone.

CSASGGRNEQFF | TGCAGCGCTTCCGGCGGGAGAAATGAGCAGTTCTTC | once | TRBV29-1 | TRBD2 | TRBJ2-1
CAWSRQGYSGNTIYF | TGTGCCTGGAGTCGACAGGGTTACTCTGGAAACACCATATATTTT | - | TRBV30 | TRBD1 | TRBJ1-3
CASSDAQIYNSPLHF | TGTGCCAGCAGTGACGCCCAGATTTATAATTCACCCCTCCACTTT | - | TRBV6-1 | - | TRBJ1-6
CASKLGDRGNTEAFF | TGTGCCAGCAAACTTGGGGACAGGGGGAACACTGAAGCTTTCTTT | - | TRBV11-3 | TRBD1 | TRBJ1-1
CASSRQLNQPQHF | TGTGCCAGTAGTAGACAGCTGAATCAGCCCCAGCATTTT | - | TRBV19 | - | TRBJ1-5
CASSFGGSTDTQYF | TGCGCCAGCAGCTTTGGCGGAAGCACAGATACGCAGTATTTT | - | TRBV5-1 | - | TRBJ2-3
CASSRYYEQYF | TGTGCCAGCAGCCGGTACTACGAGCAGTACTTC | - | TRBV11-2 | - | TRBJ2-7
CASRLTEGTDTQYF | TGTGCTAGCCGACTAACGGAGGGGACAGATACGCAGTATTTT | - | TRBV12-5 | - | TRBJ2-3
CASSQVGGLVGELFF | TGCGCCAGCAGCCAAGTGGGGGGACTAGTCGGGGAGCTGTTTTTT | few | TRBV4-1 | TRBD2 | TRBJ2-2
CASMPRDSYNEQFF | TGTGCCAGCATGCCCCGGGACTCCTACAATGAGCAGTTCTTC | - | TRBV6-5 | - | TRBJ2-1
CASSLLFLDRPLPGNTIYF | TGTGCCAGCAGTCTCCTCTTTTTGGACAGACCACTCCCTGGAAACACCATATATTTT | few | TRBV27 | - | TRBJ1-3
CASSQRQGLPYEQYF | TGCGCCAGCAGCCAGCGACAGGGACTTCCTTACGAGCAGTACTTC | - | TRBV4-1 | - | TRBJ2-7
CASSPAPGQQPYEQYF | TGTGCCAGCAGTCCAGCTCCGGGACAACAGCCTTACGAGCAGTACTTC | - | TRBV28 | - | TRBJ2-7
CASSQDSNRYSSGANVLTF | TGTGCCAGCAGCCAAGATAGCAACAGGTACAGCTCTGGGGCCAACGTCCTGACTTTC | - | TRBV4-2 | - | TRBJ2-6
CASSLGGTGLDTQYF | TGTGCCAGCAGCCTAGGGGGGACAGGGTTAGATACGCAGTATTTT | - | TRBV13 | TRBD1 | TRBJ2-3
CATSSTKGRGGTDTQYF | TGTGCCACCAGCAGTACAAAAGGGAGGGGGGGCACAGATACGCAGTATTTT | - | TRBV15 | - | TRBJ2-3
CASSYEIKTFWDRGHEQYF | TGTGCCAGCAGTTACGAAATAAAGACGTTCTGGGACAGGGGCCACGAGCAGTACTTC | - | TRBV6-2/TRBV6-3 | TRBD1 | TRBJ2-7
CASSHGGSGREGEQYF | TGTGCCAGTAGTCATGGGGGTAGCGGGAGAGAAGGAGAGCAGTACTTC | - | TRBV19 | TRBD2 | TRBJ2-7
CASSLNRANGELFF | TGCGCCAGCAGCTTAAACAGGGCTAACGGGGAGCTGTTTTTT | - | TRBV5-1 | - | TRBJ2-2
CASSLEQGSYEQYF | TGTGCCAGCAGCTTAGAGCAGGGCAGCTACGAGCAGTACTTC | - | TRBV7-2 | - | TRBJ2-7
CASSQAASGRAEQFF | TGCGCCAGCAGCCAAGCGGCTAGCGGGAGGGCTGAGCAGTTCTTC | - | TRBV4-3 | TRBD2 | TRBJ2-1
CASSQGTDGYTF | TGTGCCAGCAGCCAGGGGACAGATGGCTACACCTTC | - | TRBV6-2/TRBV6-3 | TRBD1 | TRBJ1-2
CASSVGTGVTDTQYF | TGTGCCAGCAGCGTTGGGACGGGGGTCACAGATACGCAGTATTTT | once | TRBV9 | - | TRBJ2-3
CASTRLRQYF | TGTGCCAGTACTCGCTTGCGGCAGTACTTC | few | TRBV2 | - | TRBJ2-7
CASSRSGTHQPQHF | TGTGCCAGCAGCAGGTCGGGGACTCATCAGCCCCAGCATTTT | - | TRBV28 | - | TRBJ1-5
CASSSLAGVDEQFF | TGTGCCAGCAGTTCTCTAGCGGGAGTCGATGAGCAGTTCTTC | once | TRBV27 | TRBD2 | TRBJ2-1
CASSIKQGLGYGYTF | TGTGCCAGTAGTATAAAACAGGGTTTGGGCTATGGCTACACCTTC | - | TRBV19 | - | TRBJ1-2